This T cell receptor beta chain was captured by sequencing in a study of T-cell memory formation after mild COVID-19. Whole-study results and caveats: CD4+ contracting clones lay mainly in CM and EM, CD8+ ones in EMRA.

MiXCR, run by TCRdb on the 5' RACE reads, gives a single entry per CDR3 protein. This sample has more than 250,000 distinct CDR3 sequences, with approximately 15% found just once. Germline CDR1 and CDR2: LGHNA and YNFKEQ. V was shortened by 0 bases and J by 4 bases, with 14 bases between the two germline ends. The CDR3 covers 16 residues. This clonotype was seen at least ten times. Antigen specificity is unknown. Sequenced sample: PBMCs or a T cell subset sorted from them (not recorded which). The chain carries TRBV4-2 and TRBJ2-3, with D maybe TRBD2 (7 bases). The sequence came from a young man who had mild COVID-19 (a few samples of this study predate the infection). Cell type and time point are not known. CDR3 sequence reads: CASSQDLGGAPDTQYF. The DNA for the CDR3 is TGTGCCAGCAGCCAAGATTTAGGGGGGGCCCCAGATACGCAGTATTTT.